This TCR beta chain derives from a study of cytomegalovirus exposure and HLA in healthy donors. Trimming at V came to 4 bases and at J to 0 bases, leaving 4 bases not matched to a gene. In germline, CDR1 is SGHRS, CDR2 YFSETQ. The CDR3 is 15 residues long. The study ran its PCR with 60 Vbeta and 13 Jbeta primers. Assay used: immunoSEQ multiplex PCR; TCRdb lists only in-frame clones, some missing. This sample has roughly 180,000 clones, with around 84% found just once. Regarding the study as a whole: Researchers left out some V segments, among them TRBV6-2 and TRBV6-3, as indistinguishable.

With respect to this clone: The antigen remains unidentified.

This receptor was identified in a girl aged 2 to 10 in good health and CMV-seropositive. The sample comprised PBMCs. This chain connects TRBV5-1 to TRBJ2-7; the match to TRBD2 covers 10 bases. CDR3 amino acids: CASSVLAGSSYEQYF. In DNA form, the CDR3 reads TGCGCCAGCAGCGTACTAGCGGGGAGCTCCTACGAGCAGTACTTC.